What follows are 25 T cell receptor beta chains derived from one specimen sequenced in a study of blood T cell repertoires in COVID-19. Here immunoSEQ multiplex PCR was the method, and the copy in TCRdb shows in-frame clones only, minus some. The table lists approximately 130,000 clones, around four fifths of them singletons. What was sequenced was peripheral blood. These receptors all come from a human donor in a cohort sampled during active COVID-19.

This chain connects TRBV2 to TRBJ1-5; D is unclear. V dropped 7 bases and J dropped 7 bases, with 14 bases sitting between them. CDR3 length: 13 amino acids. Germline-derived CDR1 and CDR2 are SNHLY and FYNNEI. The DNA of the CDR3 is TGTGCCAGCAATCAGGTTGAGGGCCAGCCCCAGCATTTT. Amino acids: CASNQVEGQPQHF.

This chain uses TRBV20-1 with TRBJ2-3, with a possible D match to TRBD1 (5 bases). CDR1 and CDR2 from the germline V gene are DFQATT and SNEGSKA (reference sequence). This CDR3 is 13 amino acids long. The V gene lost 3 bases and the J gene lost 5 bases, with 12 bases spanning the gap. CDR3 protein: CSASAGFEDTQYF. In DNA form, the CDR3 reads TGCAGTGCTAGTGCAGGGTTTGAAGATACGCAGTATTTT.

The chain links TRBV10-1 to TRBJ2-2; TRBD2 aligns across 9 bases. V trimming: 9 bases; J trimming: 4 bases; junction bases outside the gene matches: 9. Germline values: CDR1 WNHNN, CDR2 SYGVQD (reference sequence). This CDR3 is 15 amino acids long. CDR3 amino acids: CARAVAGASTGELFF. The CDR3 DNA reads TGCGCCAGGGCGGTAGCGGGAGCGAGCACCGGGGAGCTGTTTTTT.

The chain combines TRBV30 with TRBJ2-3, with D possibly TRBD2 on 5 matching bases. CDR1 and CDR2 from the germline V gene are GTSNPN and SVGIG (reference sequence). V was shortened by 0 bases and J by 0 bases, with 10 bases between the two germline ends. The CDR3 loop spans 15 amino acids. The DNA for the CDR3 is TGTGCCTGGAGTGTACTAGGAACCAGCACAGATACGCAGTATTTT. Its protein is CAWSVLGTSTDTQYF.

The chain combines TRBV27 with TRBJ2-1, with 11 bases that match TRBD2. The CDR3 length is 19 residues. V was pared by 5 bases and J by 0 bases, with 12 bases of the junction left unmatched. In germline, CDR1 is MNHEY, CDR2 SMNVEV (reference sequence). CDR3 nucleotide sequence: TGTGCCAGCAGTCGAAGACTAGCGGGGTCCTCTAGCTCCTACAATGAGCAGTTCTTC. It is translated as CASSRRLAGSSSSYNEQFF.

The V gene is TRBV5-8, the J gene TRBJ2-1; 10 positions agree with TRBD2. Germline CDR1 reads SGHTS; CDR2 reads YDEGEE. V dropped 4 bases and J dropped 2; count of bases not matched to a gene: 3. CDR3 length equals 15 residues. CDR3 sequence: CASSQGLATYNEQFF. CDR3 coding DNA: TGTGCCAGCAGCCAGGGACTAGCGACCTACAATGAGCAGTTCTTC.

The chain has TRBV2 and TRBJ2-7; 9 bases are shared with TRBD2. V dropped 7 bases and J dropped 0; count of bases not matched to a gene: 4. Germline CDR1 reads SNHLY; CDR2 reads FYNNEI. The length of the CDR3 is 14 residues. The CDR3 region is CASKGLASSYEQYF. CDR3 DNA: TGTGCCAGCAAAGGACTAGCGAGCTCCTACGAGCAGTACTTC.

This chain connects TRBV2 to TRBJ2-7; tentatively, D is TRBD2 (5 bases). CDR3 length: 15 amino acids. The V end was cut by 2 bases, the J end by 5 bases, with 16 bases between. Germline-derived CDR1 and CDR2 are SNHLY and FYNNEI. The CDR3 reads CASSEIAAGSHEQYF. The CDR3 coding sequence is TGTGCCAGCAGTGAAATCGCGGCGGGTAGCCACGAGCAGTACTTC.

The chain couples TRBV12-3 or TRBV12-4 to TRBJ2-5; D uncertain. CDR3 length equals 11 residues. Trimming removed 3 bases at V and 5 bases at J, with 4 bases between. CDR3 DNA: TGTGCCAGCAGTTTTTCGGAGACCCAGTACTTC. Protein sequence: CASSFSETQYF.

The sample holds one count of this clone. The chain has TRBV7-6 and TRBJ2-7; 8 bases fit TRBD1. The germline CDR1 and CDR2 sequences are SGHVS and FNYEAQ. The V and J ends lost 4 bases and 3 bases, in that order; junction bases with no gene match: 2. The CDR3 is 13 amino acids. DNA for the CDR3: TGTGCCAGCAGCTACACAGGGGGCTACGAGCAGTACTTC. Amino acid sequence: CASSYTGGYEQYF.

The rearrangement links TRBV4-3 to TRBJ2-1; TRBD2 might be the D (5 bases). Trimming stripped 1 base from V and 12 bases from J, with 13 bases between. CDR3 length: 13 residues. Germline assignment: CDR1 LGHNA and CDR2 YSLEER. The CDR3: CASSQVVAEGQFF. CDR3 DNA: TGCGCCAGCAGCCAAGTCGTGGCCGAGGGGCAGTTCTTC.

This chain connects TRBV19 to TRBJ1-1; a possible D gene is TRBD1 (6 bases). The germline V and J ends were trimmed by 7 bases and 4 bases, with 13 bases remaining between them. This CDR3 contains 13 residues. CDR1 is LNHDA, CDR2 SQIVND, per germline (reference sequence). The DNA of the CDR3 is TGTGCCAGTATCAGGGGCCCGGTCACTGAAGCTTTCTTT. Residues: CASIRGPVTEAFF.

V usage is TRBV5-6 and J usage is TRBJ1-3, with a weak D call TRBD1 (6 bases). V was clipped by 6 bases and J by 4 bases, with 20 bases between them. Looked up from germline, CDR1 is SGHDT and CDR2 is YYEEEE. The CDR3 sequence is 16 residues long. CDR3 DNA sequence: TGTGCCAGCACCCAGGCCCGGGGGGCCGCCGGAAACACCATATATTTT. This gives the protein CASTQARGAAGNTIYF.

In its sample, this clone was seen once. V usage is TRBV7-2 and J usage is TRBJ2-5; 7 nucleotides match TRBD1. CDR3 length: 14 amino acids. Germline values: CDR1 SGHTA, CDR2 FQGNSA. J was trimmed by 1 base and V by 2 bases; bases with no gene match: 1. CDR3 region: CASSLWDSQETQYF. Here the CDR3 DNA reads TGTGCCAGCAGCTTATGGGACAGCCAAGAGACCCAGTACTTC. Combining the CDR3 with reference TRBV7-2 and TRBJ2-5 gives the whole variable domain GAGVSQSPSNKVTEKGKDVELRCDPISGHTALYWYRQSLGQGLEFLIYFQGNSAPDKSGLPSDRFSAERTGGSVSTLTIQRTQQEDSAVYLCASSLWDSQETQYFGPGTRLLVL.

CDR3 loop: CASSKSGLDTGELFF. Written as DNA, the CDR3 is TGTGCCAGCAGTAAATCGGGACTTGACACCGGGGAGCTGTTTTTT. The chain carries TRBV2 and TRBJ2-2, with D maybe TRBD2 (6 bases). CDR3 length: 15 residues. V lost 5 bases to trimming and J lost 3 bases, with 13 bases between them. CDR1 and CDR2 (germline): SNHLY, FYNNEI.

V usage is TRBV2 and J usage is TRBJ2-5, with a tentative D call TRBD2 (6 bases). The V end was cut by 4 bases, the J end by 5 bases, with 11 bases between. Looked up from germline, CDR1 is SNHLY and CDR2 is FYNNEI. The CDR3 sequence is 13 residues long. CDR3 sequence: CASSVAGRETQYF. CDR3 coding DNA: TGTGCCAGCAGTGTGGCGGGGAGGGAGACCCAGTACTTC. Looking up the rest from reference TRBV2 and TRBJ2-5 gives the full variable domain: EPEVTQTPSHQVTQMGQEVILRCVPISNHLYFYWYRQILGQKVEFLVSFYNNEISEKSEIFDDQFSVERPDGSNFTLKIRSTKLEDSAMYFCASSVAGRETQYFGPGTRLLVL.

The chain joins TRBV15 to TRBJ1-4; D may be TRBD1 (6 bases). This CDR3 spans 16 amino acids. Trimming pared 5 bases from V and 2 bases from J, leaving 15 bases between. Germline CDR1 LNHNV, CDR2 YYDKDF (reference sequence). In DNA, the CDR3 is TGTGCCACCAGCCCCAGGGGCCCTGCGACTAATGAAAAACTGTTTTTT. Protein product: CATSPRGPATNEKLFF.

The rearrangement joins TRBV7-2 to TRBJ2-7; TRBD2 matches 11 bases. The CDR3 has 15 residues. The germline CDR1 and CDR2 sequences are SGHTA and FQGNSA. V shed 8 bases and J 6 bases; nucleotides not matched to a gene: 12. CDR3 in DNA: TGTGCCAGCTCGGTGGCTAGCGGGAGGAGGGGCGAGCAGTACTTC. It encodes CASSVASGRRGEQYF.

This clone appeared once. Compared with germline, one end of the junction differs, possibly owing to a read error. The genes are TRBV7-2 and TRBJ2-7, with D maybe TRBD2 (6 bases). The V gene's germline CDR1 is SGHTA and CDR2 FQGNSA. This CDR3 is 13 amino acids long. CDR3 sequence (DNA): TGTGCCAGCAGCTTAGTTAGAGCCGGGACTCCTGTCTTC. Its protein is CASSLVRAGTPVF. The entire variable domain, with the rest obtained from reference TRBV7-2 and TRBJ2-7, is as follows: GAGVSQSPSNKVTEKGKDVELRCDPISGHTALYWYRQSLGQGLEFLIYFQGNSAPDKSGLPSDRFSAERTGGSVSTLTIQRTQQEDSAVYLCASSLVRAGTPVFGPGTRLTVT.

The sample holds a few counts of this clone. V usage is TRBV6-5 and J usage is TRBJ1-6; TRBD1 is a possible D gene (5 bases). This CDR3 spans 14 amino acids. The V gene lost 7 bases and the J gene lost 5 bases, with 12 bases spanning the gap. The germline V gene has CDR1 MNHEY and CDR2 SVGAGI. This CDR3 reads CASTPDSDNSPLHF. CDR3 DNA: TGTGCCAGCACCCCCGACAGTGATAATTCACCCCTCCACTTT.

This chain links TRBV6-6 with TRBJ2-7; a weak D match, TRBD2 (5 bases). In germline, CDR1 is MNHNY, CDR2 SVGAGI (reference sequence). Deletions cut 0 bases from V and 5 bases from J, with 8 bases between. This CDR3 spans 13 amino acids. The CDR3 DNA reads TGTGCCAGCAGTTACTCGAACGGGGACGAGCAGTACTTC. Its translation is CASSYSNGDEQYF.

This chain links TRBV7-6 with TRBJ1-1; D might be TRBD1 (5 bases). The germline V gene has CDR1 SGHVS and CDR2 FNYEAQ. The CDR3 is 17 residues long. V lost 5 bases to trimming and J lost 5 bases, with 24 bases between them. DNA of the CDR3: TGTGCCAGCAGCCTCATGGGGACCGGGGGAGGACATACTGAAGCTTTCTTT. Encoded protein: CASSLMGTGGGHTEAFF.

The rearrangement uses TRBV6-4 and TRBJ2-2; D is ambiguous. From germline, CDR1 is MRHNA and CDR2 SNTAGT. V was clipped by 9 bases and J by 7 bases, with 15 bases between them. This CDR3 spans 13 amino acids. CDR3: CASSRGSGGELFF. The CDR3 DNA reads TGTGCCAGTTCGCGCGGATCGGGCGGGGAGCTGTTTTTT.

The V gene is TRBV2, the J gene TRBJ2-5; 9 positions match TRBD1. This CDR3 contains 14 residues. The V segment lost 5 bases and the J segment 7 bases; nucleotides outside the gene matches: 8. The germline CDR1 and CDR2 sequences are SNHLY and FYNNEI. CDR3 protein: CASSTGTGMGTQYF. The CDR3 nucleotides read TGTGCCAGCAGTACCGGGACAGGGATGGGGACCCAGTACTTC.

CDR3 bases: TGTGCCAGCAGTGAGGACAGGCGGAGCTTGGCTTTCTTT. Its translation is CASSEDRRSLAFF. The V gene is TRBV6-1, the J gene TRBJ1-1; 7 nucleotides agree with TRBD1. This CDR3 has 13 residues. Germline-derived CDR1 and CDR2 are MNHNS and SASEGT. The V segment lost 3 bases and the J segment 11 bases; nucleotides outside the gene matches: 9.